This T cell receptor (beta chain) was sequenced for a study of cytomegalovirus exposure and HLA in healthy donors. The CDR3 is 14 residues long. J lost 0 bases, V lost 7 bases, and 2 bases had no gene match. Germline CDR1 is MDHEN and CDR2 is SYDVKM. Amplification used 60 Vbeta primers and 13 Jbeta primers. TCRdb's table, derived via immunoSEQ multiplex PCR, lists solely in-frame clones and lacks some. Here the sample spans approximately 200,000 clones, over 75% being singletons. Sequencing was done on a sample of PBMCs. V gene TRBV28 combines with J gene TRBJ2-1, with 8 bases identical to TRBD2. This receptor was identified in a man in his late teens or twenties in good health and CMV-seronegative. CDR3 amino acids: CASIGGGSYNEQFF. The DNA of the CDR3 is TGTGCCAGCATCGGGGGGGGCTCCTACAATGAGCAGTTCTTC.